The text below deals with one T cell receptor (beta chain). Its target antigen remains unknown. Base qualities are not recorded, but no much larger clone differs from it by a single base. Libraries were built with the immunoSEQ multiplex PCR assay. For the multiplex PCR, a mixture combining 60 forward primers for TCR Vbeta segments and 13 reverse primers for TCR Jbeta segments was used. A multiplex PCR assay on genomic DNA amplified the CDR3 region of rearranged TCR beta genes. The Illumina HiSeq System was used to sequence the amplified TCR beta libraries as 87-base-pair reads. In the authors' own workflow: A later analysis counted 75 million to 100 million unique TCR beta chains across the 640 or so repertoires, and 9.5 million to 11 million of these chains were shared by at least two donors. To remove PCR and sequencing errors, raw reads were error-corrected and collapsed into unique sequences using a nearest-neighbor algorithm that merged closely related sequences. CDR3 sequences were aligned to IMGT reference sequences to assign V, D and J gene segments. For a sequence to be retained, a match of at least six nucleotides to both a V gene segment and a J gene segment was required. A rearrangement was called productive if the CDR3 had no stop codons and remained in frame with V and J, and every other rearrangement was called non-productive. Following IMGT convention, CDR3 was defined as the stretch from the second conserved V-encoded cysteine to the conserved J-encoded phenylalanine. Sequences without an unambiguous match to a single V gene segment were excluded from the earlier analysis of about 600 of the donors. An earlier analysis of almost 600 of the donors classified V segments as functional when productive rearrangements were above 56.7% and as segregating when the standard deviation between donors was above 5%. To diagnose cytomegalovirus status from the catalog of TCR beta chain sequences, a statistical classification framework was built. A later analysis assigned V and J genes by comparing TCR nucleotide sequences with IMGT/GENE-DB human TR gene sequences. Using the TCRdist pipeline, a later analysis assigned CDR3 sequences along with most-parsimonious VDJ recombination scenarios. In a later analysis, each TCR beta chain was defined by its CDR3 amino acid sequence together with its V-gene family, and reads without a unique V-gene family were excluded. As a way to deal with suspected cross-contamination and a sequencing artifact, a later analysis dropped more than 500 nucleotide sequences that were highly shared and had low generation probability. A later analysis calculated a clonal expansion index for each public chain from normalized within-repertoire ranks of inferred template counts. In a later analysis, generation probabilities were computed with a VDJ recombination model fitted to out-of-frame rearrangements, and the resulting probabilities were checked against IGoR. Hypergeometric tests were used in a later analysis to score TCR-TCR, TCR-HLA and TCR-CMV co-occurrence, with a repertoire-size bias correction applied to the TCR pairs. To estimate false discovery rates, a later analysis permuted the HLA or CMV assignments 20 times. In a later analysis, co-occurring TCRs were grouped using DBSCAN, and TCRdist sequence similarity was added for clustering within HLA-allele-positive subsets. Co-occurrence clustering excluded repertoires with fewer than 30,000 or more than 120,000 public chains, plus five with anomalous nucleotide sharing. Not all clones reach the TCRdb copy of this immuneACCESS table, which keeps in-frame sequences only. Checked studies attribute under half of the gap to unresolved V genes and leave the rest unexplained. That table supplies the V and J calls and clone size; D and trimming were determined from the DNA. The sample table shows about 200,000 clones, and approximately 79% are seen once. The ten largest clones add up to 1.5% of the sample.

The sample belongs to a study of cytomegalovirus exposure and HLA in healthy donors (dated by TCRdb to the late 2010s). Study-wide context: In an earlier analysis of roughly 500 of the donors, less than 350 Gb of sequence data and 100 million or so unique TCR beta sequences from roughly 200 million T cells were reported. About 300 gigabases of sequencing data and around 87 million unique TCR sequences were included in an early release covering 550 to 800 HLA-typed donors. The genetic ancestry cluster associated with self-reported Caucasian donors included roughly four fifths of the roughly 400 genotyped donors. The study aimed to test whether signatures of past pathogen exposure could be identified by cataloging public T cell receptors. Using immunosequencing, the study profiled T cell repertoires from fewer than 850 subjects and related those repertoires to cytomegalovirus serostatus. Besides the first cohort of some 670 subjects, a separate validation cohort made up of about 120 different subjects was used. The study combined high-throughput TCR immunosequencing, statistical association of individual TCRs with disease status, and machine learning to predict cytomegalovirus infection status. A later analysis re-analyzed previously published TCR beta repertoires from approximately 670 donors and added high-resolution HLA genotyping to study TCR occurrence patterns. Rather than drawing on any new phenotypic data, the later analysis identified candidate immune exposures from TCR beta sequences and the way those sequences occurred across donors. In an earlier analysis of about 590 of the donors, high-throughput TCR beta sequencing was used to judge whether each TCR beta V gene segment behaved as functional or pseudogenic. Alongside the repertoire data, information on donor age, sex, ethnicity and CMV serostatus was compiled. In a later genetic analysis, genome-wide SNP genotypes for 398 of the 666 donors were used, and that subset was treated as a discovery cohort. All discovery cohort repertoires had been generated using a single sequencing platform. HLA typing covered class I and class II loci at four-digit resolution. The number of typed donors differed by locus: roughly 620-630 for A, B, C, DRB1 and DQB1; 522 for DQA1; about 600 for DPA1; and 400 to 480 for DPB1. Roughly 5 DR-DQ haplotypes were treated as single units for association and clustering because of strong linkage in the cohort. On average, around 240,000 unique TCR beta nucleotide sequences were sequenced per donor among 398 genotyped donors of the cohort, with roughly 18% of those sequences being non-productive.

The cohort was made up of 650 to 700 healthy bone marrow donors. At the time of sampling, every cohort member was nominally healthy, though immune exposures that went unrecorded were likely present. The donor was CMV seropositive and was included in the group of 250 to 350 seropositive cohort members. Each donor provided a peripheral blood sample, and peripheral blood mononuclear cells were used for TCR beta sequencing. Genomic DNA was extracted from the blood cell samples with the Qiagen DNeasy Blood Extraction Kit. The CDR1 and CDR2 encoded by the germline V gene are SGHRS and YFSETQ. The cysteine opens and the phenylalanine closes a CDR3 of 15 amino acids. The retained sequence is limited to the CDR3, 45 bases, with the frame set at the first base. V ends up 2 bases short and J 5 bases short, with an unmatched junction base count of 10. Study-level results and caveats: In a later analysis, most CMV-associated TCR beta chains were found to appear HLA-restricted, with HLA associations seemingly driven largely by CMV exposure. While some public TCRs were present in many individuals, most TCR sequences turned up only very rarely across donors. According to the authors, the approach could potentially be generalized to other disease states and immunological phenotypes. The study gave a list of roughly 150 TCR beta chains associated with cytomegalovirus. Because counts were too low, 15 to 20 rarely observed V segments, including chromosome 9 orphons, were excluded from the earlier analysis of around 590 of the donors. Only TCR beta chains were sequenced in this cohort, and the absence of alpha or paired-chain data limited detectable features. A later analysis reported that several top co-occurrence clusters appeared linked to parvovirus B19, influenza, CMV and Epstein-Barr virus. Presence/absence analyses assumed roughly uniform sequencing depth across donors, an assumption that may not hold. An association between a missense DCLRE1C variant and V-gene and J-gene trimming of TCR beta chains was found in a later genetic analysis and replicated in an independent cohort. In a later analysis, HLA-associated TCR beta chains were found to be more clonally expanded and to have lower generation probabilities than equally common non-associated chains. A cluster of highly shared sequence variants was judged likely to represent a technical artifact of the sequencing pipeline. A later genetic analysis reported fewer N-insertions in productive TCRs among donors in an Asian-associated ancestry cluster than the roughly 620-donor mean. Linkage disequilibrium might explain the correlated functional status among segregating V segments, but an unknown experimental factor could not be excluded. Because some donors lacked HLA typing at each locus, the association tests relied only on the typed subset. A further reported finding was that TCR beta sequences accurately predicted the HLA-A and HLA-B alleles for most subjects in the first cohort. The classifier was reported to diagnose cytomegalovirus status with high specificity and sensitivity in both the original and validation cohorts. In an earlier analysis of a few hundred of the donors, most TCR beta V segments were observed in productive rearrangements about 87% or about 30% of the time, broadly matching IMGT annotations. In vitro tests confirmed that three of the cytomegalovirus-associated TCR beta chains recognize cytomegalovirus antigens. CMV serostatus was the only immune exposure information available for the cohort. A later analysis found that TCR association rates varied across HLA loci, with DRB1 alleles showing the most associated TCRs and HLA-C alleles the fewest. When HLA alleles, especially DR and DQ, strongly co-occurred, TCR associations were difficult to assign to individual alleles. Specific HLA alleles were associated with 18,000 or so TCR beta sequences at a false discovery rate of 0.05 in a later analysis. Some IMGT-functional V segments, including TRBV6-2 and TRBV6-3, could not be told apart with the 87-base-pair reads, so those segments were excluded.

The rearranged chain carries TRBV5-1 and TRBJ2-7; the junction holds 7 bases that match TRBD1. This sequence was found in a girl aged 10 to 17 in good health and CMV-seropositive. The sequencing sample was made of PBMCs. The sequenced DNA: TGCGCCAGCAGCTTACAGGGGTATACTTTCGACGAGCAGTACTTC. It translates to CASSLQGYTFDEQYF.